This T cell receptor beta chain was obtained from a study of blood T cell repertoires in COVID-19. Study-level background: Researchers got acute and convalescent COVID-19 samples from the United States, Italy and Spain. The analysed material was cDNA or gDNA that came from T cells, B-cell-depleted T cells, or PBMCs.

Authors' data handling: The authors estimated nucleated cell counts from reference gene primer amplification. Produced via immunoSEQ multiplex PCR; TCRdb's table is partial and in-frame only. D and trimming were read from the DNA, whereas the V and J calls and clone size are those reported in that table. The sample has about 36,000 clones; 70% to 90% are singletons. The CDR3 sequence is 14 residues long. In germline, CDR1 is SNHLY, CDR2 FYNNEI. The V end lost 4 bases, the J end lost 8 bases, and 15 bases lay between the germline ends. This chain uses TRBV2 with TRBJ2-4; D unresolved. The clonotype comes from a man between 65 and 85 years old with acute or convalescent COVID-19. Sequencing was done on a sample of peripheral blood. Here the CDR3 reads CASSADPAADIQYF. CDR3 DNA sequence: TGTGCCAGCAGTGCTGACCCAGCTGCGGACATTCAGTACTTC.